These 9 T cell receptor beta chains were all obtained from the same sample, sequenced in a study of T cells in Graves' hyperthyroidism and ophthalmopathy. TCR beta CDR3 region amplification was performed from RNA transcripts. A first-round RT-PCR of the TCR CDR3 used the HTBI primer set. TCRdb re-derived calls from the multiplex PCR reads in MiXCR, one entry per CDR3 protein. This repertoire shows 300,000 to 450,000 distinct CDR3 sequences, about 14% found once; its top ten account for roughly a fifth. The source material was blood. The receptors come from a woman younger than 45 with Graves' ophthalmopathy.

The table lists this clonotype with many counts. V gene TRBV2 combines with J gene TRBJ2-5; no clear D. The CDR3 is 12 amino acids. Between the trimmed V and J ends, which lost 8 bases and 2 bases, there was a span of 9 bases. Looked up from germline, CDR1 is SNHLY and CDR2 is FYNNEI. The chain's CDR3 is CASRGLQETQYF. The CDR3 DNA follows: TGTGCCAGCCGTGGGCTTCAAGAGACCCAGTACTTC.

This clonotype was recorded at least ten times. The chain couples TRBV7-3 to TRBJ2-1; 7 bases align to TRBD1. V was pared by 4 bases and J by 9 bases, with 9 bases of the junction left unmatched. This CDR3 region has 14 residues. Germline V gene sequence: CDR1 SGHTA, CDR2 FQGTGA. CDR3: CASSSYTGAGEQFF. The CDR3 DNA sequence: TGTGCCAGCAGCTCCTACACAGGGGCGGGTGAGCAGTTCTTC.

This clonotype was seen ten or more times. The chain couples TRBV6-5 to TRBJ1-3; D is uncertain. Trimming took 2 bases from V and 0 from J, leaving 8 bases between them. CDR3 length: 15 amino acids. Looked up from germline, CDR1 is MNHEY and CDR2 is SVGAGI. The CDR3 bases are TGTGCCAGCAGTTACGGCCGGACCTCTGGAAACACCATATATTTT. This encodes CASSYGRTSGNTIYF.

This clonotype was recorded many times. The CDR3 sequence is CASSYLGQGHGYTF. The CDR3 DNA reads as TGTGCCAGCAGTTACCTAGGACAGGGACATGGCTACACCTTC. The rearrangement links TRBV6-2 or TRBV6-3 to TRBJ1-2; 8 nucleotides line up with TRBD1. Trimming cost V 2 bases and J 6 bases; bases outside gene matches: 5. Germline assignment: CDR1 MNHEY and CDR2 SVGEGT. The CDR3 is 14 residues long.

This clonotype was seen repeatedly, ten times or more. The chain has TRBV27 and TRBJ1-1, with D perhaps TRBD1 (6 bases). Trimming took off 6 bases at V and 6 bases at J, with 23 bases between the two ends. In germline, CDR1 is MNHEY, CDR2 SMNVEV (reference sequence). The CDR3 consists of 16 residues. CDR3 amino acids: CASSLMGGQSYAEAFF. CDR3 coding DNA: TGTGCCAGCAGCCTGATGGGTGGACAGAGCTATGCTGAAGCTTTCTTT.

This sequence joins TRBV7-2 and TRBJ2-1, with 10 nucleotides matching TRBD2. The length of the CDR3 is 14 residues. With V trimmed by 5 bases and J by 8 bases, 6 bases remained unmatched. Per the germline V gene, CDR1 is SGHTA and CDR2 is FQGNSA. The CDR3 bases are TGTGCCAGCAGCCCAAGCGGGGGGGTTGATGAGCAGTTCTTC. Protein sequence: CASSPSGGVDEQFF.

There are many counts of this clonotype. The V and J genes are TRBV2 and TRBJ1-2; D is possibly TRBD1 (6 bases). The CDR3 is 13 residues long. Trimming took off 6 bases at V and 4 bases at J, with 12 bases between the two ends. CDR1 is SNHLY and CDR2 is FYNNEI in the germline V gene. The CDR3 region is CASSATGTYGYTF. Written as DNA, the CDR3 is TGTGCCAGCAGCGCCACAGGGACCTATGGCTACACCTTC.

This clonotype was seen ten or more times. The V gene is TRBV10-3, the J gene TRBJ2-7; the D gene is possibly TRBD1 (5 bases). The V end lost 8 bases, the J end lost 6 bases, and 14 bases lay between the germline ends. Germline lookup yields CDR1 ENHRY and CDR2 SYGVKD. The CDR3 is made up of 12 amino acids. CDR3 DNA: TGTGCCATCGGGGCAGGGAAGGGCGAGCAGTACTTC. It codes for CAIGAGKGEQYF.

This clonotype was observed a few times. The junction departs from germline at one end; a sequencing error may be responsible. The chain is built from TRBV9 and TRBJ2-1; 8 positions agree with TRBD2. CDR3 length equals 15 residues. Per the germline V gene, CDR1 is SGDLS and CDR2 is YYNGEE. DNA of the CDR3: TGTGCCAGCAGCGAACTAGCGGTGAGCTACGATGAGCAGTTCTTC. This encodes CASSELAVSYDEQFF. Based on the CDR3 plus reference TRBV9 and TRBJ2-1, the full variable domain is DSGVTQTPKHLITATGQRVTLRCSPRSGDLSVYWYQQSLDQGLQFLIQYYNGEERAKGNILERFSAQQFPDLHSELNLSSLELGDSALYFCASSELAVSYDEQFFGPGTRLTVL.